The 3 T cell receptor beta chains given below trace back to one sample, sequenced in a study of T cells in women clearing cervical HPV infection. Here immunoSEQ multiplex PCR was the method, and the copy in TCRdb shows in-frame clones only, minus some. The listing records 15,000 to 20,000 clones. Material for sequencing was blood buffy coat. Receptors originate from a woman aged 18-69 years with a cervical HPV16 infection that either progressed to CIN3+ or cleared (not recorded which).

To note about this clone: The read comes to an end 3 residues before the CDR3 does, leaving the germline J gene to fill in the end. The chain couples TRBV5-1 to TRBJ2-1; weak D call: TRBD2 (7 bases). Germline V CDR1 and CDR2: SGHRS, YFSETQ. CDR3 size: 16 residues. V was clipped by 0 bases and J by 8 bases, with 18 bases between them. CDR3 sequence: CASSLAGGGNADEQFF. The covered CDR3 bases are TGCGCCAGCAGCTTGGCTGGGGGGGGCAATGCGGATGAG.

Points on this clone: At one boundary the junction diverges from the germline segment, which might be a read error. The read falls 3 residues short of the CDR3 end, and the missing part is taken from the germline J gene. The chain uses TRBV7-7 and TRBJ2-5, with 7 positions matching TRBD2. Germline values: CDR1 SSHAT, CDR2 FNYEAQ (reference sequence). The CDR3 is 17 amino acids. The CDR3: CASSLNPPGLNQETQYF. The covered CDR3 bases are TGTGCTAGCAGCTTAAACCCCCCGGGACTAAACCAAGAGACC.

To note about this clone: The CDR3 end is not reached by the read, which stops 3 residues before it; the germline J gene fills it in. The V gene is TRBV30, the J gene TRBJ1-2, with 7 bases aligning to TRBD1. The CDR3 has 13 residues. The germline CDR1 and CDR2 sequences are GTSNPN and SVGIG (reference sequence). The CDR3 loop is CAWSRGSQWGYTF. The covered CDR3 bases are TGTGCCTGGAGCAGGGGGTCACAGTGGGGC.